Listed below are T cell receptor beta chains from one sample, sequenced in a study of Ad26.COV2.S vaccination and SARS-CoV-2 variants. The data were produced by immunoSEQ multiplex PCR, yet TCRdb's version contains in-frame clones alone and is incomplete. The sample includes roughly 270,000 clones, approximately 89% seen only once; the top ten take about 3.1%. Specimen: peripheral blood, collected in a trial of Ad26.COV2.S vaccine versus placebo. The receptors here all came from a person aged 18-65 years who received the Ad26.COV2.S COVID-19 vaccine or a placebo. Each CDR3 is given without its conserved first and last residue. A D gene is named only where the DNA matches it firmly.

>TRBD2|TRBV28
ASSFHRTGGSYNEQF
>-|TRBV4-1
ASSQIRGSREY
>-|TRBV3-1/TRBV3-2
ASSPTGRGTEAF
>-|TRBV5-5
ASSSRGEKDTQY
>TRBD1|TRBV25-1
ASSPRGTAGSEAF
>-|TRBV11-3
ASSHTGQASSGNTIY
>TRBD2|TRBV24-1
ATSVSGTHNEQF
>TRBD2|TRBV28
ATNIPSGNSYEQY
>-|TRBV4-2
ASSTSGGLFTDTQY
>TRBD2|TRBV6-5
AGEETSAGDTQY
>-|TRBV19
ASRDPGGPSTEAF
>TRBD1|TRBV7-2
ASSYTGVVSYEQY
>-|TRBV25-1
ASSEYHGNYGYT
>TRBD2|TRBV5-1
ASTPSGGSSYEQY
>-|TRBV5-4
ASSLGLPTGLPTDTQY
>-|TRBV19
ASIARASGLRGDEQF
>-|TRBV7-9
ASSFINYGYT
>-|TRBV7-6
ASSRGGGAVNEQF
>-|TRBV28
ASSLGVTSYEQY
>-|TRBV12-3/TRBV12-4
ASSPDNTEAF
>-|TRBV10-1
ASSPTLGEQF
>-|TRBV30
AWSVGQGAF
>TRBD2|TRBV14
ASSQSSGYNEQF
>-|TRBV5-1
ASSLGGPNSGNTIY
>TRBD1|TRBV19
ASRGQGFYNEQF
>-|TRBV5-1
ASSFTGPPRTEAF
>-|TRBV4-1
ASSQPGQNTEAF
>-|TRBV4-3
ASSQVAGVTGGYT
>TRBD1|TRBV11-2
ASSQPGTGGGYGYT
>TRBD2|TRBV5-4
ASSLGTSGGETQY
>TRBD1|TRBV3-1/TRBV3-2
ASSRAGTGKNIQY
>TRBD1|TRBV10-3
AISDSDRDQPQH
>-|TRBV27
ASSPYVSGANVLT
>-|TRBV7-8
ASSLGDTYGYT
>-|TRBV10-3
AISESRENFRYGYT
>-|TRBV18
ASSPEDGNQPQH
>TRBD2|TRBV6-2/TRBV6-3
ASSLAQRGGRTYEQY
>TRBD1|TRBV30
AWEAGGYEGETQY
>-|TRBV12-3/TRBV12-4
ASSLSQYTEAF
>-|TRBV6-5
ASSRTSGSLRALH
>TRBD2|TRBV2
ASRIAGGSEQF
>-|TRBV11-3
ASTAQAGAAGELF
>TRBD2|TRBV9
ASSVGAGGPTYEQY
>-|TRBV5-1
ASSLDTYEQY
>-|TRBV6-1
ASSELGEQF
>-|TRBV5-6
ASSLALGPGYT
>-|TRBV6-5
ASDRQSISNQPQH
>-|TRBV4-2
ASSQDFGDEQY
>-|TRBV19
ASSRRQGRNRHEQY
>-|TRBV5-6
ASSLASLYGYT
>TRBD1|TRBV5-1
ASSLTRQGNTGELF
>-|TRBV6-2/TRBV6-3
ASSYSGVGQPQH
>-|TRBV30
AWSKGSFYEQY
>-|TRBV14
ASSLGRQDYGYT
>TRBD1|TRBV2
ASNRQGSPEAF